The 31 T cell receptor beta chains presented below share a single source sample, sequenced in a study of cytomegalovirus exposure and HLA in healthy donors. It was with 60 Vbeta and 13 Jbeta primers that the PCR ran. Generated by immunoSEQ multiplex PCR, the TCRdb table keeps only in-frame clones and is missing some. The sample has 110,000 to 150,000 clones, more than 65% seen once. Sample: PBMCs. The receptors were gathered from a woman aged 30 to 39 in good health and CMV-seronegative.

The chain joins TRBV6-6 to TRBJ1-4, with TRBD1 identical over 7 bases. The CDR3 consists of 15 residues. Looked up from germline, CDR1 is MNHNY and CDR2 is SVGAGI (reference sequence). Losses at the gene ends were 4 bases for V and 5 bases for J; bases not matched to a gene: 7. CDR3 region: CASSWGTAQNEKLFF. CDR3 bases: TGTGCCAGCAGTTGGGGGACAGCCCAAAATGAAAAACTGTTTTTT.

The V and J genes are TRBV4-1 and TRBJ1-3; D might be TRBD1 (5 bases). Trimming stripped 1 base from V and 3 bases from J, with 16 bases between. This CDR3 has 17 residues. The germline gives CDR1 MGHRA, CDR2 YSYEKL. CDR3 sequence: CASSQVFQGGSGNTIYF. CDR3 bases: TGCGCCAGCAGCCAAGTCTTTCAGGGTGGAAGTGGAAACACCATATATTTT.

Turning to this clone: At one end, the junction sequence differs from germline, possibly due to a read error. This sequence joins TRBV7-7 and TRBJ2-1; the match to TRBD2 covers 9 bases. The CDR3 length is 16 residues. Germline V gene data show CDR1 as SSHAT and CDR2 as FNYEAQ (reference sequence). The CDR3, as DNA: TGTGCTAGCAGCCCACAAGCGGGGGGCTTATTCAATGAGCAGTTCTTC. Protein product: CASSPQAGGLFNEQFF. The full variable domain, with the rest looked up from reference TRBV7-7 and TRBJ2-1, is GAGVSQSPRYKVTKRGQDVTLRCDPISSHATLYWYQQALGQGPEFLTYFNYEAQPDKSGLPSDRFSAERPEGSISTLTIQRTEQRDSAMYRCASSPQAGGLFNEQFFGPGTRLTVL.

This clone turned up a few times. The chain recombines TRBV4-1 with TRBJ1-2, with D perhaps TRBD1 (6 bases). The V and J ends lost 1 base and 8 bases respectively, with 20 bases between them. Germline CDR1 is MGHRA and CDR2 is YSYEKL. The CDR3 extends over 16 amino acids. The CDR3 spells CASSQVRVTGGGGYTF. DNA for the CDR3: TGCGCCAGCAGCCAAGTACGGGTGACGGGGGGCGGAGGCTACACCTTC.

The V call is TRBV28, the J call TRBJ2-5, with TRBD1 identical over 8 bases. The J call is in doubt because the DNA end fits TRBJ2-7 better. From germline, CDR1 is MDHEN and CDR2 SYDVKM. There are 16 residues in the CDR3. The CDR3 reads CASSFPGGAGPNEQYF. CDR3 in DNA: TGTGCCAGCAGTTTTCCAGGGGGCGCGGGTCCTAACGAGCAGTACTTC.

This clone has more than one count but fewer than ten. The V gene is TRBV29-1, the J gene TRBJ1-5, with D maybe TRBD1 (6 bases). The germline V and J ends were trimmed by 4 bases and 3 bases, with 10 bases remaining between them. Per the germline V gene, CDR1 is SQVTM and CDR2 is ANQGSEA. CDR3 size: 13 residues. Written as DNA, the CDR3 is TGCAGCGTTGTGGACAGCATCAATCAGCCCCAGCATTTT. This gives the protein CSVVDSINQPQHF.

This clone occurred a few times. V and J are TRBV30 and TRBJ2-3; D perhaps matches TRBD2 (6 bases). This CDR3 is built from 16 residues. Trimming shortened V by 3 bases and J by 4 bases, and 20 bases separated the two germline ends. In germline, CDR1 is GTSNPN, CDR2 SVGIG (reference sequence). This CDR3 reads CAWSGGVSGNADTQYF. The CDR3 region has the DNA TGTGCCTGGAGCGGCGGGGTTTCGGGCAACGCAGATACGCAGTATTTT.

The chain combines TRBV15 with TRBJ2-5; TRBD1 agrees at 9 bases. CDR3 length: 15 amino acids. CDR1 and CDR2 from the germline V gene are LNHNV and YYDKDF (reference sequence). With 5 bases clipped from V and 5 bases from J, the junction kept 9 bases outside the gene matches. This CDR3 reads CATSAQGTGMETQYF. Here the CDR3 DNA reads TGTGCCACCAGCGCTCAAGGGACAGGGATGGAGACCCAGTACTTC.

J is TRBJ1-6 and V is TRBV19; 7 bases align to TRBD1. Losses at the gene ends were 7 bases for V and 9 bases for J; bases not matched to a gene: 6. Per germline, CDR1 LNHDA and CDR2 SQIVND (reference sequence). The CDR3 is made up of 13 amino acids. The CDR3 spells CASTRGRGSPLHF. The CDR3 DNA follows: TGTGCCAGTACTAGGGGGCGAGGTTCACCCCTCCACTTT. Looking up the rest from reference TRBV19 and TRBJ1-6 gives the full variable domain: DGGITQSPKYLFRKEGQNVTLSCEQNLNHDAMYWYRQDPGQGLRLIYYSQIVNDFQKGDIAEGYSVSREKKESFPLTVTSAQKNPTAFYLCASTRGRGSPLHFGNGTRLTVT.

This clone was detected a few times. The chain has TRBV19 and TRBJ2-3, with 7 bases aligning to TRBD1. The CDR3 is made up of 14 amino acids. The V gene's germline CDR1 is LNHDA and CDR2 SQIVND (reference sequence). The trim removed 5 bases at V and 8 bases at J, leaving 10 bases unmatched. The CDR3 spells CASSSTGALATQYF. The CDR3 DNA follows: TGTGCCAGTAGTTCAACAGGGGCCCTGGCTACGCAGTATTTT.

Only one count was recorded for this clone. V gene TRBV7-9 combines with J gene TRBJ1-2; weak D call: TRBD1 (6 bases). With 1 base removed from V and 5 bases from J, the gap between germline ends came to 8 bases. Germline V lookup: CDR1 SEHNR, CDR2 FQNEAQ (reference sequence). There are 13 residues in the CDR3. CDR3 loop: CASSLGRGYGYTF. Written as DNA, the CDR3 is TGTGCCAGCAGCTTAGGCAGGGGATATGGCTACACCTTC.

The J gene is TRBJ2-5, the V gene TRBV7-8, with D perhaps TRBD1 (5 bases). The germline V gene has CDR1 SGHVS and CDR2 FQNEAQ. The CDR3 spans 15 residues. Deletions cut 0 bases from V and 1 base from J, with 9 bases between. The CDR3 region is CASSLAGQGQETQYF. CDR3 in DNA: TGTGCCAGCAGCTTAGCGGGCCAGGGCCAAGAGACCCAGTACTTC.

The rearrangement joins TRBV28 to TRBJ1-1; tentative D call: TRBD1 (6 bases). Germline CDR1 MDHEN, CDR2 SYDVKM. Trimming stripped 4 bases from V and 1 base from J, with 13 bases between. The CDR3 totals 15 residues. The CDR3 bases are TGTGCCAGCAGTTCCAACAGGGCGGAGAACACTGAAGCTTTCTTT. Translation: CASSSNRAENTEAFF.

V is TRBV2 and J is TRBJ2-5; D is ambiguous. The CDR3 is 13 amino acids. Germline-derived CDR1 and CDR2 are SNHLY and FYNNEI. V was cut by 6 bases and J by 2 bases, with 10 bases left in between. In DNA, the CDR3 is TGTGCCAGCAGGTTTACGAGGCAAGAGACCCAGTACTTC. This gives the protein CASRFTRQETQYF.

This clone has a handful of counts. The same CDR3 is also encoded by other DNA sequences in this sample. The V gene is TRBV30, the J gene TRBJ2-3, with 9 positions matching TRBD2. With 4 bases clipped from V and 1 base from J, the junction kept 9 bases outside the gene matches. CDR1 and CDR2 from the germline V gene are GTSNPN and SVGIG (reference sequence). The CDR3 has 16 amino acids. CDR3: CAWILAGAVGTDTQYF. CDR3 DNA sequence: TGTGCCTGGATTTTAGCGGGGGCCGTGGGCACAGATACGCAGTATTTT. Full variable domain (rest looked up from reference TRBV30 and TRBJ2-3): SQTIHQWPATLVQPVGSPLSLECTVEGTSNPNLYWYRQAAGRGLQLLFYSVGIGQISSEVPQNLSASRPQDRQFILSSKKLLLSDSGFYLCAWILAGAVGTDTQYFGPGTRLTVL.

The chain recombines TRBV13 with TRBJ1-1; D is perhaps TRBD1 (5 bases). With 4 bases removed from V and 5 bases from J, the gap between germline ends came to 8 bases. The germline gives CDR1 PRHDT, CDR2 FYEKMQ (reference sequence). The CDR3 is made up of 12 amino acids. CDR3 coding DNA: TGTGCCAGCAGCTCAGGGAGGACTGAAGCTTTCTTT. It is translated as CASSSGRTEAFF.

The CDR3: CASSARGRDTQYF. In nucleotides, the CDR3 is TGTGCCAGCAGTGCCCGCGGGAGGGATACGCAGTATTTT. The gene calls are TRBV25-1 and TRBJ2-3; 8 bases fit TRBD2. The CDR3 runs 13 residues. Looked up from germline, CDR1 is MGHDK and CDR2 is SYGVNS. V trimming: 4 bases; J trimming: 6 bases; junction bases outside the gene matches: 3.

This clone has just a few counts. This chain joins TRBV4-1 and TRBJ1-3, with TRBD1 identical over 8 bases. V was clipped by 4 bases and J by 0 bases; unmatched bases: 8. CDR1 is MGHRA, CDR2 YSYEKL, per germline. The CDR3 is 17 amino acids. CDR3 in amino acids: CASSPRTGPISGNTIYF. The CDR3 nucleotides read TGCGCCAGCAGCCCCCGGACAGGGCCCATCTCTGGAAACACCATATATTTT.

The chain carries TRBV27 and TRBJ2-3; 9 nucleotides line up with TRBD2. The CDR3 is made up of 14 amino acids. Germline loops: CDR1 MNHEY, CDR2 SMNVEV (reference sequence). J was trimmed by 5 bases and V by 7 bases; bases with no gene match: 7. CDR3 in amino acids: CASTASGIRDTQYF. CDR3 bases: TGTGCCAGCACCGCTAGCGGGATAAGAGATACGCAGTATTTT.

As for this clone: Germline and junction disagree at one end, which may indicate a read error. V and J are TRBV6-5 and TRBJ2-1, with 8 bases that match TRBD2. This CDR3 region has 16 residues. The germline gives CDR1 MNHEY, CDR2 SVGAGI. CDR3 DNA sequence: TGTGCCAGCAGTTACTCGATTAGCGGGATCCCCAATGAGCAATTCTTC. It codes for CASSYSISGIPNEQFF.

The chain joins TRBV5-4 to TRBJ2-1, with 10 nucleotides matching TRBD2. The V segment lost 1 base and the J segment 6 bases; nucleotides outside the gene matches: 10. The CDR3 runs to 17 residues. Per germline, CDR1 SGHNT and CDR2 YYREEE (reference sequence). The CDR3 sequence: CASSLRLMGLAFNEQFF. As DNA, the CDR3 is TGTGCCAGCAGCTTGAGACTTATGGGACTAGCGTTCAATGAGCAGTTCTTC.

This clone was detected a few times. This sequence joins TRBV29-1 and TRBJ1-2, with a possible D match to TRBD1 (5 bases). Trimming left V 5 bases short and J 8 bases short, with 21 bases between. CDR1 is SQVTM and CDR2 is ANQGSEA in the germline V gene. CDR3 length equals 14 residues. CDR3 region: CSVQITGGMEGYTF. The CDR3 DNA reads TGCAGCGTTCAAATCACCGGGGGGATGGAGGGCTACACCTTC.

The chain recombines TRBV30 with TRBJ1-5, with D possibly TRBD1 on 6 matching bases. V lost 5 bases, J lost 6 bases, and 17 bases lay in between. CDR3 size: 14 residues. Germline V gene sequence: CDR1 GTSNPN, CDR2 SVGIG (reference sequence). Here the CDR3 reads CAWGTGNPGQPQHF. The CDR3 nucleotides are TGTGCCTGGGGTACAGGGAACCCCGGTCAGCCCCAGCATTTT.

The CDR3 reads CASILGSSGGTETQYF. CDR3 coding DNA: TGTGCCAGCATCCTCGGGTCTAGCGGGGGGACCGAGACCCAGTACTTC. This chain uses TRBV2 with TRBJ2-5; 11 positions agree with TRBD2. Germline CDR1 and CDR2: SNHLY and FYNNEI. The CDR3 is 16 residues long. V shed 7 bases and J 5 bases; nucleotides not matched to a gene: 12.

The rearrangement joins TRBV14 to TRBJ1-6; 7 bases fit TRBD1. Trimming removed 4 bases from V and 7 bases from J; junction bases left unmatched: 4. The CDR3 length is 14 residues. Germline CDR1 and CDR2: SGHDN and FVKESK. The CDR3 coding sequence is TGTGCCAGCAGCCTTGGGACAGTAAATTCACCCCTCCACTTT. Encoded protein: CASSLGTVNSPLHF.

This clone came up once. V usage is TRBV27 and J usage is TRBJ1-2; 8 bases line up with TRBD1. Germline assignment: CDR1 MNHEY and CDR2 SMNVEV (reference sequence). The CDR3 has 13 amino acids. The junction had 7 bases not matched to a gene; V was cut back by 8 bases and J by 5 bases. The CDR3 DNA sequence: TGTGCCAGCGGCCCAACAGGGGGATATGGCTACACCTTC. Its protein product is CASGPTGGYGYTF.

About this clone itself: An end of the junction does not agree with germline; a read error may underlie this. The chain recombines TRBV7-9 with TRBJ2-7; 10 bases are a match to TRBD2. This CDR3 region has 15 residues. The V gene's germline CDR1 is SEHNR and CDR2 FQNEAQ (reference sequence). The CDR3 bases are TGTGCCAGCAGCCTAGCGGGAGTAGGCCCTTACGAGCAGTACTTC. As protein: CASSLAGVGPYEQYF.

This clone has only a few counts. CDR3: CASRAGYNEQFF. The CDR3 region has the DNA TGTGCCAGCAGGGCAGGGTACAATGAGCAGTTCTTC. This rearrangement joins TRBV11-1 to TRBJ2-1; D possibly corresponds to TRBD1 (5 bases). The ends were cut back, 6 bases at V and 4 bases at J, with 7 bases in the middle. The CDR3 runs to 12 residues. CDR1 and CDR2 (germline): SGHAT, FQDESV (reference sequence).

The chain joins TRBV7-9 to TRBJ1-1; D perhaps matches TRBD1 (5 bases). Looked up from germline, CDR1 is SEHNR and CDR2 is FQNEAQ (reference sequence). This CDR3 is 13 amino acids long. Trimming took 1 base from V and 11 from J, leaving 14 bases between them. Written as DNA, the CDR3 is TGTGCCAGCAGCTTAGAGGCAGGGTATCGCGCTTTCTTT. Amino acids: CASSLEAGYRAFF.

The rearrangement uses TRBV30 and TRBJ1-2, with D possibly matching TRBD1 (5 bases). CDR3 length equals 12 residues. Between the trimmed V and J ends, which lost 8 bases and 5 bases, there was a span of 15 bases. Germline-derived CDR1 and CDR2 are GTSNPN and SVGIG (reference sequence). The CDR3 coding sequence is TGTGCCCGTAGGGCAGGGATGTATGGCTACACCTTC. Its protein product is CARRAGMYGYTF.

V and J are TRBV7-6 and TRBJ2-7, with 12 bases aligning to TRBD2. J lost 2 bases, V lost 6 bases, and 5 bases had no gene match. Looked up from germline, CDR1 is SGHVS and CDR2 is FNYEAQ. The CDR3 has 15 amino acids. In nucleotides, the CDR3 is TGTGCCAGCAGTGTGACTAGCGGGGGAACCTACGAGCAGTACTTC. This sequence encodes CASSVTSGGTYEQYF.